Listed below are T cell receptor beta chains from one sample, sequenced in a study of T-cell memory formation after mild COVID-19. TCRdb re-called the 5' RACE reads with MiXCR, one entry per CDR3 protein. The sample consists of about 470,000 distinct CDR3 sequences, about 23% of them appearing once. The sequenced sample consisted of PBMCs or a T cell subset sorted from them (not recorded which). The receptors stem from an adult woman who had mild COVID-19 (a few samples of this study predate the infection). Cell type and time point are not known. Each CDR3 is given with its conserved first and last residue. Fields, in order: V gene, D gene, clone size, J gene, CDR3 DNA, CDR3 protein. The D gene is left open where the match is weak. Expanded clones are given a class, and other clones once, few, many or no size at all.

V: TRBV12-3/TRBV12-4; D: -; size: -; J: TRBJ1-5; DNA: TGTGCCAGCAGTTTACGCAGGGTTGGGGGTCAGCCCCAGCATTTT; CDR3: CASSLRRVGGQPQHF
V: TRBV7-2; D: TRBD1; size: few; J: TRBJ2-7; DNA: TGTGCCAGCAGCGCAGCCCCCGGGACAGGGGGCGAGCAGTACTTC; CDR3: CASSAAPGTGGEQYF
V: TRBV12-3/TRBV12-4; D: -; size: -; J: TRBJ1-2; DNA: TGTGCCAGCAGTGGCCTCGATGGCTACACCTTC; CDR3: CASSGLDGYTF
V: TRBV4-3; D: -; size: -; J: TRBJ1-1; DNA: TGCGCCAGCAGCCAAGAGGGGGAGACTGAAGCTTTCTTT; CDR3: CASSQEGETEAFF
V: TRBV5-1; D: -; size: -; J: TRBJ1-2; DNA: TGCGCCAGCGCCCGGGCAGAGCCTAACTATGGCTACACCTTC; CDR3: CASARAEPNYGYTF
V: TRBV12-3/TRBV12-4; D: -; size: few; J: TRBJ2-2; DNA: TGTGCCAGCAGTTCGCGTAGTGGGAAGAACACCGGGGAGCTGTTTTTT; CDR3: CASSSRSGKNTGELFF
V: TRBV29-1; D: -; size: few; J: TRBJ1-1; DNA: TGCAGTCCTCAGCGTATCAATGAAGCTTTCTTT; CDR3: CSPQRINEAFF
V: TRBV6-5; D: -; size: -; J: TRBJ1-2; DNA: TGTGCCAGCAGGGGGCTCGGCTATGGCTACACCTTC; CDR3: CASRGLGYGYTF
V: TRBV5-6; D: -; size: -; J: TRBJ2-3; DNA: TGTGCCAGCAGCGTCCTGAGTAAGGGGGGGCGTGTCACAGATACGCAGTATTTT; CDR3: CASSVLSKGGRVTDTQYF
V: TRBV5-1; D: -; size: few; J: TRBJ2-2; DNA: TGCGCCAGCAGCTTGGATGCAGCGGCGAACACCGGGGAGCTGTTTTTT; CDR3: CASSLDAAANTGELFF
V: TRBV7-9; D: -; size: few; J: TRBJ1-1; DNA: TGTGCCAGCACCCGGTCGGGACACCACACTGAAGCTTTCTTT; CDR3: CASTRSGHHTEAFF
V: TRBV25-1; D: -; size: few; J: TRBJ2-3; DNA: TGTGCCAGCATTTCTTGGGATACGCAGTATTTT; CDR3: CASISWDTQYF
V: TRBV6-5; D: -; size: -; J: TRBJ2-2; DNA: TGTGCCAGCAGGTTCAGGGGCACCGGGGAGCTGTTTTTT; CDR3: CASRFRGTGELFF
V: TRBV11-3; D: -; size: -; J: TRBJ2-2; DNA: TGTGCCAGCACGCTTCGACAGAACACCGGGGAGCTGTTTTTT; CDR3: CASTLRQNTGELFF
V: TRBV7-9; D: -; size: few; J: TRBJ1-2; DNA: TGTGCCAGCAGCTTACTTGGGGGTAGCTATGGCTACACCTTC; CDR3: CASSLLGGSYGYTF
V: TRBV7-8; D: -; size: -; J: TRBJ2-3; DNA: TGTGCCAGCAGCTCAAATGGACTGTGGAGAACAGATACGCAGTATTTT; CDR3: CASSSNGLWRTDTQYF
V: TRBV7-9; D: TRBD2; size: -; J: TRBJ2-4; DNA: TGTGCCAGCAGCTTAATTACTAGCGGACTTAAAAACATTCAGTACTTC; CDR3: CASSLITSGLKNIQYF
V: TRBV30; D: -; size: -; J: TRBJ2-7; DNA: TGTGCCTGGAGTGTAAAAGGGGTCAAGGACGAGCAGTACTTC; CDR3: CAWSVKGVKDEQYF
V: TRBV21-1; D: -; size: -; J: TRBJ2-7; DNA: TGTGCCAGCAGTCGCCGGCGGGGTAGCGGACCCCCGGGAGGCTACGAGCAGTACTTC; CDR3: CASSRRRGSGPPGGYEQYF
V: TRBV5-1; D: TRBD1; size: many; J: TRBJ2-3; DNA: TGCGCCAGCAGCGTTCGCCCGGGACAGGGAAACGCAGATACGCAGTATTTT; CDR3: CASSVRPGQGNADTQYF
V: TRBV7-3; D: TRBD2; size: -; J: TRBJ2-1; DNA: TGTGCCAGCAGCCCCACCGGGGCGGGGGGCCCCTACAATGAGCAGTTCTTC; CDR3: CASSPTGAGGPYNEQFF
V: TRBV5-1; D: -; size: few; J: TRBJ2-7; DNA: TGCGCCAGCAGCGGGGGACTGGGAAGCGCCTACGAGCAGTACTTC; CDR3: CASSGGLGSAYEQYF
V: TRBV4-3; D: -; size: few; J: TRBJ2-5; DNA: TGCGCCAGCAGCCTCCTTGGACAAGGAGAGACCCAGTACTTC; CDR3: CASSLLGQGETQYF
V: TRBV30; D: -; size: -; J: TRBJ2-1; DNA: TGTGCCTGGAGTACGGGACTTTATGAGCAGTTCTTC; CDR3: CAWSTGLYEQFF
V: TRBV30; D: -; size: -; J: TRBJ2-7; DNA: TGTGCCTGGAGTTTCCAGGGGCTCTCCTACGAGCAGTACTTC; CDR3: CAWSFQGLSYEQYF
V: TRBV6-5; D: -; size: few; J: TRBJ1-1; DNA: TGTGCCAGCAGTTACGCAACAGGAAGCATGAACACTGAAGCTTTCTTT; CDR3: CASSYATGSMNTEAFF
V: TRBV7-9; D: -; size: -; J: TRBJ1-3; DNA: TGTGCCAGCAGCGTTCAGGGTGTCAGTGGAAACACCATATATTTT; CDR3: CASSVQGVSGNTIYF
V: TRBV7-9; D: -; size: few; J: TRBJ2-1; DNA: TGTGCCAGCAGTTACTCTCCCGGGAGCGGCTACAATGAGCAGTTCTTC; CDR3: CASSYSPGSGYNEQFF
V: TRBV6-6; D: -; size: few; J: TRBJ1-2; DNA: TGTGCCAGCAGTTACTCGAAGGGGCTTAACGCCAAAAGGGACTATGGCTACACCTTC; CDR3: CASSYSKGLNAKRDYGYTF
V: TRBV12-3/TRBV12-4; D: TRBD1; size: once; J: TRBJ1-4; DNA: TGTGCCAGCAGTTTAGTCAGGGGGGAAAAACTGTTTTTT; CDR3: CASSLVRGEKLFF
V: TRBV29-1; D: -; size: -; J: TRBJ2-7; DNA: TGCAGCGTTGAAGTGGGGGACTACGAGCAGTACTTC; CDR3: CSVEVGDYEQYF
V: TRBV30; D: -; size: -; J: TRBJ2-1; DNA: TGTGCCTGGGCCTCATACAATGAGCAGTTCTTC; CDR3: CAWASYNEQFF
V: TRBV20-1; D: -; size: few; J: TRBJ1-1; DNA: TGCAGTGCTAGAGATTACTCGGCCCCGAACACTGAAGCTTTCTTT; CDR3: CSARDYSAPNTEAFF
V: TRBV5-5; D: TRBD1; size: few; J: TRBJ2-2; DNA: TGTGCCAGCAGCGCAGGGACAGCCGGGGAGCTGTTTTTT; CDR3: CASSAGTAGELFF
V: TRBV7-8; D: -; size: -; J: TRBJ2-4; DNA: TGTGCCAGCAGCTTAGCTTCGGCGGCCAAAAACATTCAGTACTTC; CDR3: CASSLASAAKNIQYF
V: TRBV20-1; D: -; size: few; J: TRBJ2-7; DNA: TGCAGTGCTTCCAGGGATGGGAGGTCGTACGAGCAGTACTTC; CDR3: CSASRDGRSYEQYF
V: TRBV5-1; D: -; size: once; J: TRBJ2-5; DNA: TGCGCCAGCCAGAAGGCTACGGAGACCCAGTACTTC; CDR3: CASQKATETQYF
V: TRBV5-5; D: TRBD1; size: few; J: TRBJ2-1; DNA: TGTGCCAGCAGCTTGAGGCAGGGGGTCGGCAATGAGCAGTTCTTC; CDR3: CASSLRQGVGNEQFF
V: TRBV19; D: -; size: few; J: TRBJ2-7; DNA: TGTGCCAGCGGACCAGGAGGCGGCGAGCAGTACTTC; CDR3: CASGPGGGEQYF
V: TRBV6-5; D: TRBD2; size: many; J: TRBJ2-1; DNA: TGTGCCAGCAGTTACTCGCTGGGAGGGGAGCAGTTCTTC; CDR3: CASSYSLGGEQFF
V: TRBV5-6; D: -; size: few; J: TRBJ2-2; DNA: TGTGCCAGCAGCTTGGCTGGACGCGCGAACACCGGGGAGCTGTTTTTT; CDR3: CASSLAGRANTGELFF
V: TRBV10-3; D: -; size: many; J: TRBJ1-1; DNA: TGTGCCATCAGTGAAGCGGGGTTCACTGAAGCTTTCTTT; CDR3: CAISEAGFTEAFF
V: TRBV7-6; D: -; size: few; J: TRBJ1-1; DNA: TGTGCCAGCAGCTTAGACGGGGTGTCCACTGAAGCTTTCTTT; CDR3: CASSLDGVSTEAFF
V: TRBV29-1; D: -; size: -; J: TRBJ2-2; DNA: TGCAGCGCCTCGTCGGGAGCCAACACCGGGGAGCTGTTTTTT; CDR3: CSASSGANTGELFF
V: TRBV12-3/TRBV12-4; D: -; size: few; J: TRBJ1-2; DNA: TGTGCCAGCAGTGGGTCCTTTAACTATGGCTACACCTTC; CDR3: CASSGSFNYGYTF
V: TRBV7-8; D: -; size: -; J: TRBJ2-1; DNA: TGTGCCAGCAGCTTAGGGACTGCGGGCATACCGGCGGGCAATGAGCAGTTCTTC; CDR3: CASSLGTAGIPAGNEQFF
V: TRBV5-4; D: TRBD1; size: -; J: TRBJ1-6; DNA: TGTGCCAGCAGGCCGGGACAGGGGGACCTTAATTCACCCCTCCACTTT; CDR3: CASRPGQGDLNSPLHF
V: TRBV11-3; D: TRBD1; size: -; J: TRBJ1-1; DNA: TGTGCCAGCAGCGTGACAGGGATGAACACTGAAGCTTTCTTT; CDR3: CASSVTGMNTEAFF
V: TRBV7-2; D: TRBD2; size: -; J: TRBJ2-5; DNA: TGTGCCAGCAGCTTAGCCCGGCTAGCGGGGGCTCGGTACCAAGAGACCCAGTACTTC; CDR3: CASSLARLAGARYQETQYF